Only a few counts were recorded for the clone carrying this TCR beta chain. Its matching antigen is unknown. Preparing the TCRbeta library involved the use of unique molecular identifiers. MiXCR was run by TCRdb on the PCR reads, yielding one entry per CDR3 protein. The sample holds around 450,000 distinct CDR3 sequences, roughly 43% seen once. These data are taken from a study of T-cell reconstitution after alpha-beta-depleted transplantation in children. The CDR3 extends over 14 amino acids. Trimming cost V 5 bases and J 2 bases; bases outside gene matches: 5. The germline CDR1 and CDR2 sequences are MNHEY and SMNVEV (reference sequence). The study's findings and limits: As was reported, about two months after transplant, alpha-beta T cells came from several hundred expanded graft clones.

This material consisted of PBMCs, taken before TCRalphabeta/CD19-depleted stem cell transplant. This chain joins TRBV27 and TRBJ1-2, with 7 positions matching TRBD1. This receptor was taken from a girl aged 2 to 10 with aplastic anemia, due to receive a stem cell transplant. The CDR3 is CASSPQGGNYGYTF. The CDR3, as DNA: TGTGCCAGCAGTCCCCAGGGGGGCAACTATGGCTACACCTTC.